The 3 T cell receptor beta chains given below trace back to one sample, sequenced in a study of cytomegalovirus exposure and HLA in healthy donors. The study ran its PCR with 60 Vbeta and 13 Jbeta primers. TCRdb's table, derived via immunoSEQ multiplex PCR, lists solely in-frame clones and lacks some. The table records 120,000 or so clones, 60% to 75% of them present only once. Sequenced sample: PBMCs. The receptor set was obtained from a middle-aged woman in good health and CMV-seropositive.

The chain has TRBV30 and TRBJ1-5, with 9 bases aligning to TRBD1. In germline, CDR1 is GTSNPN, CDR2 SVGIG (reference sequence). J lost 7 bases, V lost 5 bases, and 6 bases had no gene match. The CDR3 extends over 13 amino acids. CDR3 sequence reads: CAWGGQGVQPQHF. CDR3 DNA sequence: TGTGCCTGGGGGGGACAGGGTGTGCAGCCCCAGCATTTT. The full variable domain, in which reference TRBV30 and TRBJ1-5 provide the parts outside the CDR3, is SQTIHQWPATLVQPVGSPLSLECTVEGTSNPNLYWYRQAAGRGLQLLFYSVGIGQISSEVPQNLSASRPQDRQFILSSKKLLLSDSGFYLCAWGGQGVQPQHFGDGTRLSIL.

Here the CDR3 DNA reads TGTGCCAGCAGCTTAGAACGGACAATCATGAACACTGAAGCTTTCTTT. This sequence encodes CASSLERTIMNTEAFF. The chain couples TRBV7-9 to TRBJ1-1; D is possibly TRBD1 (5 bases). From germline, CDR1 is SEHNR and CDR2 FQNEAQ (reference sequence). V shed 1 base and J shed 0 bases, with 12 bases lying between them. CDR3 size: 16 residues.

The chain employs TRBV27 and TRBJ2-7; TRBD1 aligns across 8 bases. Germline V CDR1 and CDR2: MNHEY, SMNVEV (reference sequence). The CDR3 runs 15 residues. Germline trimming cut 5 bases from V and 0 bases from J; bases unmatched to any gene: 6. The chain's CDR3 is CASSPRQGSSYEQYF. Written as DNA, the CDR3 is TGTGCCAGCAGTCCGCGACAGGGGAGCTCCTACGAGCAGTACTTC.